What follows describes a single TCR beta chain. Its antigen is undetermined. Clones were sequenced by immunoSEQ multiplex PCR, and TCRdb holds only the in-frame ones, with some missing. The sample lists around 16,000 clones, about 88% seen once, with 45% to 60% in the top ten. CDR1 KGHSH and CDR2 LQKENI come from the germline V gene. The CDR3 extends over 16 amino acids. V was clipped by 0 bases and J by 5 bases, with 15 bases between them. The entry originates in a study of lymphopenia after photon versus proton radiotherapy. Study outcomes and limitations: Photon-treated patients lost naive T cells and TCR diversity; proton-treated stayed stable. After lymphocyte nadir, photon-treated repertoires showed oligoclonal expansion, especially CD8+ Temra.

The rearrangement uses TRBV18 and TRBJ2-3; D perhaps matches TRBD2 (5 bases). The starting material was peripheral blood, obtained from a patient treated with proton-based radiotherapy. This TCR derives from a woman aged 60-75 years with cholangiocarcinoma. Some clones in this sample may be carry-over from other donors' samples. The CDR3 here is CASSPPLRGVEDTQYF. The CDR3 DNA reads TGTGCCAGCTCACCACCGCTTCGGGGAGTGGAAGATACGCAGTATTTT.